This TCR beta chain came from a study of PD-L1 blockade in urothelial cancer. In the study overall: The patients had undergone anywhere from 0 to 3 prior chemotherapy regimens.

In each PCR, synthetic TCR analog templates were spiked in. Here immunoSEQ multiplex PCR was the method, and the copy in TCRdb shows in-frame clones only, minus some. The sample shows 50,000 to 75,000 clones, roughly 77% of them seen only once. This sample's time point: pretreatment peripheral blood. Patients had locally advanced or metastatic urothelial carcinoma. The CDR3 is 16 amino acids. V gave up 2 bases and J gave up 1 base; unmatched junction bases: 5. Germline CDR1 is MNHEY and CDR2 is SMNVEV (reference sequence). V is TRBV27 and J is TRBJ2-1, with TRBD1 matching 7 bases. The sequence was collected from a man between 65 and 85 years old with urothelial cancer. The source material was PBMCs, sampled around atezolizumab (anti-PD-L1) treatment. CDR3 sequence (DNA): TGTGCCAGCAGTTTAAGGGACAGAGGATCCTACAATGAGCAGTTCTTC. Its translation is CASSLRDRGSYNEQFF.